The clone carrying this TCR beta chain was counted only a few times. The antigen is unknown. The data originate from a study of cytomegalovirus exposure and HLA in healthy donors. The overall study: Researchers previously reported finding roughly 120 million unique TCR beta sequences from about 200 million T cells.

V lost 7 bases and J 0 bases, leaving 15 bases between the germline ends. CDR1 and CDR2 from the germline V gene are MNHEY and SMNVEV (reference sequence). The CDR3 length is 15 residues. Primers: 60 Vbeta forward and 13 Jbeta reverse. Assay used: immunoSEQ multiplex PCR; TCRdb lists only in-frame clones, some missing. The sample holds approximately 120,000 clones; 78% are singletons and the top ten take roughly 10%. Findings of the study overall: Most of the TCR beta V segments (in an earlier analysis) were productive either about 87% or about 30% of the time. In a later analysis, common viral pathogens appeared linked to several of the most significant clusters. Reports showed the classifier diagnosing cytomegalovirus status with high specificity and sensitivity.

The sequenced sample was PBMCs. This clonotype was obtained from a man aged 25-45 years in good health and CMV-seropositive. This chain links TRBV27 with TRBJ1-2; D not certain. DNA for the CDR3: TGTGCCAGCAAATATACGGGGAATACTAACTATGGCTACACCTTC. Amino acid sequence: CASKYTGNTNYGYTF.